A selection of T cell receptor beta chains follows, all from one sample in a study of blood T cells in healthy people across ages. One entry per CDR3 protein results from TCRdb running MiXCR on the 5' RACE reads. Among around 1.5 million distinct CDR3 sequences listed, roughly 32% were seen once. The specimen sequenced was blood. These receptors came from a woman aged 25-40 years in good health. Each CDR3 is given with its conserved first and last residue. A D gene is named only where the DNA matches it firmly. Only some rows state a clone size, as once, few, many or a class for expanded clones.

v_call: TRBV5-1; j_call: TRBJ1-1; clone_size: many; d_call: TRBD1; cdr3_aa: CASSPQTGRAEAFF; cdr3_nt: TGCGCCAGCAGCCCCCAGACAGGGAGGGCTGAAGCTTTCTTT
v_call: TRBV7-9; j_call: TRBJ1-1; clone_size: few; d_call: TRBD1; cdr3_aa: CASSSPGQVEAFF; cdr3_nt: TGTGCCAGCAGCTCGCCGGGACAGGTCGAAGCTTTCTTT
v_call: TRBV2; j_call: TRBJ1-5; clone_size: -; d_call: TRBD1; cdr3_aa: CASSMGQGHQPQHF; cdr3_nt: TGTGCCAGCAGTATGGGACAGGGCCATCAGCCCCAGCATTTT
v_call: TRBV27; j_call: TRBJ1-2; clone_size: few; d_call: -; cdr3_aa: CASSLEGIYGYTF; cdr3_nt: TGTGCCAGCAGTTTGGAGGGGATCTATGGCTACACCTTC
v_call: TRBV28; j_call: TRBJ2-1; clone_size: many; d_call: TRBD2; cdr3_aa: CASSPGTISYNEQFF; cdr3_nt: TGTGCCAGCAGTCCCGGGACTATCTCCTACAATGAGCAGTTCTTC
v_call: TRBV9; j_call: TRBJ2-7; clone_size: -; d_call: -; cdr3_aa: CASNLGSSGTYEQYF; cdr3_nt: TGTGCCAGCAACCTAGGCAGTAGCGGAACTTACGAGCAGTACTTC
v_call: TRBV3-1; j_call: TRBJ2-2; clone_size: -; d_call: TRBD1; cdr3_aa: CASSTGINTGELFF; cdr3_nt: TGTGCCAGCTCGACAGGGATCAACACCGGGGAGCTGTTTTTT
v_call: TRBV20-1; j_call: TRBJ1-5; clone_size: many; d_call: -; cdr3_aa: CSATQGFSNQPQHF; cdr3_nt: TGCAGTGCCACGCAGGGGTTTAGCAATCAGCCCCAGCATTTT
v_call: TRBV6-1; j_call: TRBJ2-1; clone_size: once; d_call: -; cdr3_aa: CATAGALPESYNEQFF; cdr3_nt: TGTGCCACCGCGGGGGCCTTGCCGGAATCCTACAATGAGCAGTTCTTC
v_call: TRBV7-3; j_call: TRBJ2-7; clone_size: few; d_call: TRBD1; cdr3_aa: CASSLTLGGLYNEQYF; cdr3_nt: TGTGCCAGCAGCTTAACCCTAGGGGGCCTATACAATGAGCAGTACTTC
v_call: TRBV20-1; j_call: TRBJ2-7; clone_size: -; d_call: TRBD1; cdr3_aa: CSPRQGPDEQYF; cdr3_nt: TGCAGTCCTCGACAGGGGCCTGACGAGCAGTACTTC
v_call: TRBV3-1; j_call: TRBJ2-4; clone_size: -; d_call: -; cdr3_aa: CASSLRQGLGGNIQYF; cdr3_nt: TGTGCCAGCAGCCTTAGACAGGGGCTGGGGGGGAACATTCAGTACTTC
v_call: TRBV3-1; j_call: TRBJ1-5; clone_size: many; d_call: TRBD1; cdr3_aa: CASSLDRSNQPQHF; cdr3_nt: TGTGCCAGCAGCTTGGACAGGAGCAATCAGCCCCAGCATTTT
v_call: TRBV2; j_call: TRBJ2-7; clone_size: -; d_call: -; cdr3_aa: CASKEGGGEQYF; cdr3_nt: TGTGCCAGCAAAGAGGGGGGGGGTGAGCAGTACTTC
v_call: TRBV3-1; j_call: TRBJ2-7; clone_size: -; d_call: -; cdr3_aa: CASSQDASRSYKQYF; cdr3_nt: TGTGCCAGCAGCCAAGATGCGAGTCGATCCTACAAGCAGTACTTC
v_call: TRBV12-3/TRBV12-4; j_call: TRBJ1-2; clone_size: few; d_call: TRBD1; cdr3_aa: CASSHRGLLSGYTF; cdr3_nt: TGTGCCAGCAGCCACAGGGGGCTACTAAGTGGCTACACCTTC
v_call: TRBV7-3; j_call: TRBJ2-1; clone_size: few; d_call: TRBD1; cdr3_aa: CASSSHLGTAGNEQFF; cdr3_nt: TGTGCCAGCAGCTCCCATCTCGGGACAGCAGGCAATGAGCAGTTCTTC
v_call: TRBV12-3/TRBV12-4; j_call: TRBJ1-5; clone_size: -; d_call: TRBD1; cdr3_aa: CASTKGAINQPQHF; cdr3_nt: TGTGCCAGCACCAAGGGGGCTATCAATCAGCCCCAGCATTTT
v_call: TRBV6-5; j_call: TRBJ2-7; clone_size: -; d_call: -; cdr3_aa: CASSPPGRTREQYF; cdr3_nt: TGTGCCAGCAGCCCCCCGGGCCGGACCCGGGAGCAGTACTTC
v_call: TRBV7-2; j_call: TRBJ1-2; clone_size: -; d_call: -; cdr3_aa: CASSLPGRVEGYTF; cdr3_nt: TGTGCCAGCAGCTTACCTGGCCGGGTAGAGGGCTACACCTTC
v_call: TRBV7-3; j_call: TRBJ2-7; clone_size: -; d_call: -; cdr3_aa: CASSLRVFGGTNYEQYF; cdr3_nt: TGTGCCAGCAGCTTAAGGGTGTTTGGGGGGACCAACTACGAGCAGTACTTC
v_call: TRBV30; j_call: TRBJ2-7; clone_size: -; d_call: -; cdr3_aa: CAWTIPTGGGGYEQYF; cdr3_nt: TGTGCCTGGACCATCCCCACTGGAGGAGGGGGCTACGAGCAGTACTTC
v_call: TRBV6-5; j_call: TRBJ1-2; clone_size: -; d_call: -; cdr3_aa: CASSYSRSGGRSGYTF; cdr3_nt: TGTGCCAGCAGTTACTCGAGGTCCGGCGGCCGCTCTGGCTACACCTTC
v_call: TRBV10-3; j_call: TRBJ1-3; clone_size: -; d_call: TRBD1; cdr3_aa: CAISATGTGVSGNTIYF; cdr3_nt: TGTGCCATCAGTGCGACCGGGACAGGGGTCTCTGGAAACACCATATATTTT
v_call: TRBV6-5; j_call: TRBJ1-1; clone_size: -; d_call: TRBD1; cdr3_aa: CASSYGTGLTNTEAFF; cdr3_nt: TGTGCCAGCAGTTACGGGACAGGGCTCACGAACACTGAAGCTTTCTTT
v_call: TRBV20-1; j_call: TRBJ1-1; clone_size: -; d_call: -; cdr3_aa: CSAPSGGRNTEAFF; cdr3_nt: TGCAGTGCTCCCTCGGGAGGGCGGAACACTGAAGCTTTCTTT